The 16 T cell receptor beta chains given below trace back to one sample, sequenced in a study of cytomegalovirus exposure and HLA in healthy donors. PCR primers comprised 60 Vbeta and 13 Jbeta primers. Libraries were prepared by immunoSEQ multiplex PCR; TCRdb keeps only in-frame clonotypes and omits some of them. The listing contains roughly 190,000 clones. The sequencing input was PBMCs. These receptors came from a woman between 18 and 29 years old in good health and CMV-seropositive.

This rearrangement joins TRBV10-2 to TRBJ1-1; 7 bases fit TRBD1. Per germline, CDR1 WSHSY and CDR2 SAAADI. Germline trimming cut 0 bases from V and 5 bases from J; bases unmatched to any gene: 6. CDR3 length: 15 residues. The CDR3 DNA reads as TGCGCCAGCAGTGAGTCGAAGGGGGCTGGGACTGAAGCTTTCTTT. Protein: CASSESKGAGTEAFF.

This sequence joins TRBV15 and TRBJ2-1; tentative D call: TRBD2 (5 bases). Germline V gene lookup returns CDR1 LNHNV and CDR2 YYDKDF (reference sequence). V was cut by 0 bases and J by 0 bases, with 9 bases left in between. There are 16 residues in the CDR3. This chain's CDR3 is CATSRDRGSSYNEQFF. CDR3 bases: TGTGCCACCAGCAGAGATCGAGGGAGCTCCTACAATGAGCAGTTCTTC.

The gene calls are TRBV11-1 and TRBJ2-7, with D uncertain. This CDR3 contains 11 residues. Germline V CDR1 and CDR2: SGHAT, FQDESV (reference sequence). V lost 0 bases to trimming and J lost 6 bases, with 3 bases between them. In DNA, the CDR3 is TGTGCCAGCAGCTTAGCCTCCGAGCAGTACTTC. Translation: CASSLASEQYF.

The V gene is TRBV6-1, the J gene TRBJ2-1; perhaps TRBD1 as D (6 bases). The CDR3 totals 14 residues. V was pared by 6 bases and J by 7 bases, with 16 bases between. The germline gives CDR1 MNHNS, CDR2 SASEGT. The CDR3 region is CASSFFYRENEQFF. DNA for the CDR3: TGTGCCAGCAGCTTCTTTTACAGGGAAAATGAGCAGTTCTTC.

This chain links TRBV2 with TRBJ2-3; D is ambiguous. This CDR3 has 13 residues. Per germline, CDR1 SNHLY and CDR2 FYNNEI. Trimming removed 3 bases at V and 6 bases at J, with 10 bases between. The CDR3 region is CASSDLERDTQYF. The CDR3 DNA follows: TGTGCCAGCAGTGACCTCGAGAGGGATACGCAGTATTTT.

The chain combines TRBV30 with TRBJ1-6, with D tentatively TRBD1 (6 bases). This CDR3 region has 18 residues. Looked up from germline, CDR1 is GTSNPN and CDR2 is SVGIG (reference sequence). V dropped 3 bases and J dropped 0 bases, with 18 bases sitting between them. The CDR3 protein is CAWSDTGRVSSYNSPLHF. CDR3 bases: TGTGCCTGGAGCGATACAGGGAGGGTTAGCTCCTATAATTCACCCCTCCACTTT.

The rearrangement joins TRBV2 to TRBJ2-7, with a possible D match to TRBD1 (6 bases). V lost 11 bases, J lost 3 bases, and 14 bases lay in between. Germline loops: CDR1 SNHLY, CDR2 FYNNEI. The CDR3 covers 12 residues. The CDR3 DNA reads TGTGCCTCCAAAGGGGGATTCTACGAGCAGTACTTC. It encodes CASKGGFYEQYF.

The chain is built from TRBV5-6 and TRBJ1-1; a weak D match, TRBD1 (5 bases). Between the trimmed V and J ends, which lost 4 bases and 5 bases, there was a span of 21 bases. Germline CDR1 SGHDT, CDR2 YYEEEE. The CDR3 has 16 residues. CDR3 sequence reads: CASSPGGSAGRTEAFF. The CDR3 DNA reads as TGTGCCAGCAGCCCGGGGGGGTCGGCGGGGAGGACTGAAGCTTTCTTT.

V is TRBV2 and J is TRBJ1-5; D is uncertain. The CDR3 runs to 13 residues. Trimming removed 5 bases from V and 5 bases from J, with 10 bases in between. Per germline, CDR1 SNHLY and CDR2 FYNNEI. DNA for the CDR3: TGTGCCAGCAGTACAGAGAGTGATCAGCCCCAGCATTTT. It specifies CASSTESDQPQHF. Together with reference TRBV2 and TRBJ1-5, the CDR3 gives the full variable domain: EPEVTQTPSHQVTQMGQEVILRCVPISNHLYFYWYRQILGQKVEFLVSFYNNEISEKSEIFDDQFSVERPDGSNFTLKIRSTKLEDSAMYFCASSTESDQPQHFGDGTRLSIL.

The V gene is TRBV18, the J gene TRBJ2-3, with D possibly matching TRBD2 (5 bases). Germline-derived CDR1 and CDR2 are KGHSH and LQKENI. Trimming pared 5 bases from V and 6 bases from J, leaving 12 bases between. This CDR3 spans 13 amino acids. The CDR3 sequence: CASSTSLTDTQYF. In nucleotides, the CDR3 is TGTGCCAGCTCAACTAGTTTGACGGATACGCAGTATTTT.

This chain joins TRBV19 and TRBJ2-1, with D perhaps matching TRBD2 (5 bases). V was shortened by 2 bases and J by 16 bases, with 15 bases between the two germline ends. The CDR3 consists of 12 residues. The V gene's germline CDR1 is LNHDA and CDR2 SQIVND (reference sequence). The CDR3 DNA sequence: TGTGCCAGTAGTATACGAGGGAGCTCCCAATTCTTC. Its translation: CASSIRGSSQFF.

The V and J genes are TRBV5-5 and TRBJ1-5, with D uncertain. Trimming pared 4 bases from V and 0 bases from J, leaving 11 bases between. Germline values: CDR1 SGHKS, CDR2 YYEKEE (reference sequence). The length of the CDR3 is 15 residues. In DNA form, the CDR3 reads TGTGCCAGCAGCCTGGAAAAATATAGCAATCAGCCCCAGCATTTT. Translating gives CASSLEKYSNQPQHF.

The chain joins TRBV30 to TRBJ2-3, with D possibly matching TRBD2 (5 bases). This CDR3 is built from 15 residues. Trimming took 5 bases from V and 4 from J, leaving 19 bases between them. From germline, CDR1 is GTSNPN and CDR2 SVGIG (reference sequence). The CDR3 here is CAWHNPGILPDTQYF. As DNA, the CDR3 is TGTGCCTGGCACAACCCCGGGATTCTCCCAGATACGCAGTATTTT. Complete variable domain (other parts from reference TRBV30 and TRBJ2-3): SQTIHQWPATLVQPVGSPLSLECTVEGTSNPNLYWYRQAAGRGLQLLFYSVGIGQISSEVPQNLSASRPQDRQFILSSKKLLLSDSGFYLCAWHNPGILPDTQYFGPGTRLTVL.

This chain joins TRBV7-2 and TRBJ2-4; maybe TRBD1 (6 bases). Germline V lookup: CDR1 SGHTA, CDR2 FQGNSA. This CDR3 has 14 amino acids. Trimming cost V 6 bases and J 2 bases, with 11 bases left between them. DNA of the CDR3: TGTGCCAGCAGTCCGGGACACACCAAAAACATTCAGTACTTC. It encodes CASSPGHTKNIQYF.

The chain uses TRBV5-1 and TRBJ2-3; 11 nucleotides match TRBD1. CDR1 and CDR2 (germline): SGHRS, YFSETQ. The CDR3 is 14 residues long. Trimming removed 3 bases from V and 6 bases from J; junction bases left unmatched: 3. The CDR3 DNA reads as TGCGCCAGCAGCTGGACAGGGGGCTTGGATACGCAGTATTTT. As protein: CASSWTGGLDTQYF. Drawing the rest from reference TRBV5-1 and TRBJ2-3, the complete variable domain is KAGVTQTPRYLIKTRGQQVTLSCSPISGHRSVSWYQQTPGQGLQFLFEYFSETQRNKGNFPGRFSGRQFSNSRSEMNVSTLELGDSALYLCASSWTGGLDTQYFGPGTRLTVL.

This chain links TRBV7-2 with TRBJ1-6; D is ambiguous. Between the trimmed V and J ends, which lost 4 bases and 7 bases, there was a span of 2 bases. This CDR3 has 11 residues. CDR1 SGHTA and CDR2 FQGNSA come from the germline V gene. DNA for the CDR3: TGTGCCAGCAGCTCAAATTCACCCCTCCACTTT. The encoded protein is CASSSNSPLHF.